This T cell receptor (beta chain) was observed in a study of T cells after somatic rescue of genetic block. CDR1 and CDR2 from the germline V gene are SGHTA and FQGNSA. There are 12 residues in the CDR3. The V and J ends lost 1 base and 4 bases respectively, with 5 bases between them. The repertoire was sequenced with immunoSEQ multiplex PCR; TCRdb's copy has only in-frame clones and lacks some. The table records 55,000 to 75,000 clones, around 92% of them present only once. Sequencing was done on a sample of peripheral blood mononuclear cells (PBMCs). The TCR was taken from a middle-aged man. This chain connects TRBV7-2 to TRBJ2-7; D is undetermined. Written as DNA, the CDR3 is TGTGCCAGCAGCTTAGTCGGGTACGAGCAGTACTTC. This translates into CASSLVGYEQYF.